This paragraph covers one T cell receptor (beta chain) sequence. The sample belongs to a study of T cell changes during pregnancy in multiple sclerosis. The table came from immunoSEQ multiplex PCR; TCRdb's copy has only in-frame clones and leaves some out. The sample consists of about 51,000 clones, 94% of them appearing once. Per the germline V gene, CDR1 is LGHNT and CDR2 is FRNRAP. V was pared by 0 bases and J by 6 bases, with 15 bases between. The CDR3 covers 17 residues. The input for sequencing was CD4+ T cells from peripheral blood mononuclear cells, taken in the second trimester of pregnancy. The origin of this receptor is a female donor with multiple sclerosis, enrolled in a pregnancy study. The chain links TRBV12-5 to TRBJ1-6; D is unclear. The CDR3: CASGLVLASASNSPLHF. CDR3 in DNA: TGTGCTAGTGGTTTGGTGTTGGCTTCAGCGAGTAATTCACCCCTCCACTTT. Using reference TRBV12-5 and TRBJ1-6 for the parts outside the CDR3, the full variable domain is DARVTQTPRHKVTEMGQEVTMRCQPILGHNTVFWYRQTMMQGLELLAYFRNRAPLDDSGMPKDRFSAEMPDATLATLKIQPSEPRDSAVYFCASGLVLASASNSPLHFGNGTRLTVT.